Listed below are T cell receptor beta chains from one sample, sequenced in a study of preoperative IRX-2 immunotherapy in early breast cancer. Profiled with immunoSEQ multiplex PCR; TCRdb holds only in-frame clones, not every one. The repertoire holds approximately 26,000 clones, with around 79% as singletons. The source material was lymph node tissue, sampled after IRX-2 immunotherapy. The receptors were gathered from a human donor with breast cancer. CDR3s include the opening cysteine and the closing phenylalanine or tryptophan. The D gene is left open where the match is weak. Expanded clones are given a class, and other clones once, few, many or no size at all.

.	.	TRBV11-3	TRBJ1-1	CASILDGNAIEAFF	TGTGCCAGCATCCTCGACGGAAACGCAATTGAAGCTTTCTTT
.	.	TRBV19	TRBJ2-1	CASTRPPSLEQFF	TGTGCCAGTACTAGGCCCCCAAGCCTTGAGCAGTTCTTC
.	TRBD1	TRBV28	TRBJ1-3	CASRDRGNTGNTIYF	TGTGCCAGCAGGGACAGGGGGAATACCGGAAACACCATATATTTT
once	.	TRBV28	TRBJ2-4	CASSLEGVAKNIQYF	TGTGCCAGCAGTTTAGAGGGAGTTGCCAAAAACATTCAGTACTTC
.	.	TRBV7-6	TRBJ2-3	CASSLAPSIMSSTDTQYF	TGTGCCAGCAGCTTAGCGCCGAGTATAATGTCTAGCACAGATACGCAGTATTTT
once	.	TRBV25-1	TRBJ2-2	CASSEMRPTGELFF	TGTGCCAGCAGTGAAATGCGCCCTACCGGGGAGCTGTTTTTT
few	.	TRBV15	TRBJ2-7	CATSRPTGKTRDEQYF	TGTGCCACCAGCAGACCTACAGGAAAGACTAGGGATGAGCAGTACTTC
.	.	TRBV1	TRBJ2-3	CASSNSAGRGTDTQYF	TGCGCCAGCAGTAACTCCGCGGGAAGGGGCACAGATACGCAGTATTTT
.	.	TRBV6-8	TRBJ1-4	CASSPNFPNEKLFF	TGTGCCAGCAGTCCCAACTTCCCTAATGAAAAACTGTTTTTT
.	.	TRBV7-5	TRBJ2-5	CASSLPLAADIETQYF	TGTGCCAGCAGCTTACCACTAGCGGCCGACATAGAGACCCAGTACTTC
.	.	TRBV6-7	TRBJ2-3	CASSEAVMAGTDTQYF	TGTGCCAGCAGTGAAGCGGTGATGGCGGGCACAGATACGCAGTATTTT
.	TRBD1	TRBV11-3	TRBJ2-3	CASSFDEGQRMDTQYF	TGTGCCAGCAGCTTTGATGAGGGACAGCGAATGGATACGCAGTATTTT
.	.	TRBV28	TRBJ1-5	CASSPGGHSNQPQHF	TGTGCCAGCAGCCCCGGTGGACATAGCAATCAGCCCCAGCATTTT
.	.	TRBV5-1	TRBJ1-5	CASSLDSPINQPQHF	TGCGCCAGCAGCTTGGACAGCCCCATCAATCAGCCCCAGCATTTT
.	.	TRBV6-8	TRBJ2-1	CASSPLSHEQFF	TGTGCCAGCAGCCCCCTGAGCCACGAGCAGTTCTTC
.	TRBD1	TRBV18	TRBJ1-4	CASSYLQGAVNEKLFF	TGTGCCAGCTCATACCTTCAGGGGGCGGTGAATGAAAAACTGTTTTTT
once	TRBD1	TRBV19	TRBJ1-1	CASNLPGTGNTEAFF	TGTGCCAGTAACCTGCCCGGGACAGGGAACACTGAAGCTTTCTTT
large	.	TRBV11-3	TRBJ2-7	CASSLGQAISEQYF	TGTGCCAGCAGCTTAGGGCAGGCGATATCCGAGCAGTACTTC
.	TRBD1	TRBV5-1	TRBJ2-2	CASSPDRSNTGELFF	TGCGCCAGCAGCCCGGACAGGTCGAACACCGGGGAGCTGTTTTTT
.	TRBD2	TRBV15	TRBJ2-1	CATSRGLAGGSSYNEQFF	TGTGCCACCAGCAGGGGACTAGCGGGTGGGAGCTCCTACAATGAGCAGTTCTTC
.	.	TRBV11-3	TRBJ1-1	CASSLNSLNTEAFF	TGTGCCAGCAGCTTGAACAGTCTGAACACTGAAGCTTTCTTT
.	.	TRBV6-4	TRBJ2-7	CASSETGPNRDF	TGTGCCAGCAGTGAAACCGGGCCCAATAGGGACTTC
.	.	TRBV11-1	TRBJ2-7	CASSPLGGDYEQYF	TGTGCCAGCAGTCCCTTAGGGGGAGATTACGAGCAGTACTTC
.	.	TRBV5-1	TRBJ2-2	CASSQGRNTGELFF	TGCGCCAGCAGCCAAGGACGGAACACCGGGGAGCTGTTTTTT
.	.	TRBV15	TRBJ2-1	CATSRDRSSYNEQFF	TGTGCCACCAGCAGAGATAGAAGCTCCTACAATGAGCAGTTCTTC
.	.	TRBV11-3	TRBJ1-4	CASSLPGPGEKLFF	TGTGCCAGCAGCTTGCCAGGGCCGGGAGAAAAACTGTTTTTT
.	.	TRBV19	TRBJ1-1	CASSIEGGTEAFF	TGTGCCAGTAGTATAGAGGGGGGGACTGAAGCTTTCTTT
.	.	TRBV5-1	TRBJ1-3	CASSLGVSGNTIYF	TGCGCCAGCAGCTTGGGGGTCTCTGGAAACACCATATATTTT
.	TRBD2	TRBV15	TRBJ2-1	CATSREGTSGRTARFF	TGTGCCACCAGCAGAGAGGGGACTAGCGGGAGGACGGCGCGGTTCTTC
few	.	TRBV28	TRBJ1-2	CASSPPGQRGYTF	TGTGCCAGCAGTCCTCCGGGGCAACGGGGCTACACCTTC
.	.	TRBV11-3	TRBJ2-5	CASTPTVFQETQYF	TGTGCCAGCACCCCGACCGTTTTCCAAGAGACCCAGTACTTC
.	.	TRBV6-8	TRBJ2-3	CAIRAGLTTDTQYF	TGTGCCATCAGGGCGGGACTTACCACAGATACGCAGTATTTT
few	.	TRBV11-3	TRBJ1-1	CASSLGGGGNTEAFF	TGTGCCAGCAGCTTGGGAGGAGGAGGGAACACTGAAGCTTTCTTT
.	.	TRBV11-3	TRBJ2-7	CASSLGGGLSSYEQYF	TGTGCCAGCAGCTTAGGCGGCGGCCTGAGCTCCTACGAGCAGTACTTC
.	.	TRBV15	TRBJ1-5	CATSRGQMGQPQHF	TGTGCCACCAGCAGAGGACAGATGGGTCAGCCCCAGCATTTT
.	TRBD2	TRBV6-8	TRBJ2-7	CASLPSGSILDEQYF	TGTGCCAGTCTTCCTAGCGGGAGTATCCTCGACGAGCAGTACTTC
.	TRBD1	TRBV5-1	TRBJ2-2	CASTEGAGTGELFF	TGCGCCAGCACCGAGGGGGCGGGCACCGGGGAGCTGTTTTTT
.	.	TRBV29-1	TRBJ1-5	CSVPGTESNQPQHF	TGCAGCGTCCCCGGGACGGAAAGCAATCAGCCCCAGCATTTT
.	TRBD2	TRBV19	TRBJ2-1	CASSGTGTSGRPHLYNEQFF	TGTGCCAGTAGTGGGACCGGGACTAGCGGGAGGCCCCATCTCTACAATGAGCAGTTCTTC
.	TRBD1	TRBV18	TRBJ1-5	CASSPGQGEQPQHF	TGTGCCAGCTCACCCGGACAGGGTGAACAGCCCCAGCATTTT
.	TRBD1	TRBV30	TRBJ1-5	CAWSQPGGGNQPQHF	TGTGCCTGGAGCCAACCAGGGGGCGGGAATCAGCCCCAGCATTTT
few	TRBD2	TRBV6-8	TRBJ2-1	CASRAILAGGPDEQFF	TGTGCCAGCAGAGCGATTCTAGCGGGAGGACCCGATGAGCAGTTCTTC
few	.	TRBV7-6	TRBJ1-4	CASSLYGRRDEKLFF	TGTGCCAGCAGCTTATACGGTAGGCGCGATGAAAAACTGTTTTTT
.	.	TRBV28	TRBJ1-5	CASSLKGNQPQHF	TGTGCCAGCAGTTTAAAAGGGAATCAGCCCCAGCATTTT
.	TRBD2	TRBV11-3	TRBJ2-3	CASSLGITSGRSDTQYF	TGTGCCAGCAGCTTAGGGATCACTAGCGGGAGAAGCGATACGCAGTATTTT
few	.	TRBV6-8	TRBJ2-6	CASSYQTSGANVLTF	TGTGCCAGCAGTTACCAAACCTCTGGGGCCAACGTCCTGACTTTC
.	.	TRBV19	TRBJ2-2	CASPPRAMNTGELFF	TGTGCCAGTCCTCCGCGGGCCATGAACACCGGGGAGCTGTTTTTT
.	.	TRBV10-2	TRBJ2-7	CASSDSGAFTYEQYF	TGCGCCAGCAGTGACTCAGGGGCCTTTACCTACGAGCAGTACTTC
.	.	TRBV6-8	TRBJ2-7	CASSYGASGSYEQYF	TGTGCCAGCAGTTACGGGGCCTCTGGTTCCTACGAGCAGTACTTC
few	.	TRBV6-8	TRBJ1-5	CASRTGTNSGNQPQHF	TGTGCCAGCAGAACAGGGACAAACTCGGGCAATCAGCCCCAGCATTTT
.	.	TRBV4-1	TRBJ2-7	CASSQEWTLPSGQYF	TGCGCCAGCAGCCAAGAGTGGACCCTACCTTCGGGGCAGTACTTC
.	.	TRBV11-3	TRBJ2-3	CASSRLGGSSTDTQYF	TGTGCCAGCAGCCGCTTAGGTGGGAGTAGCACAGATACGCAGTATTTT
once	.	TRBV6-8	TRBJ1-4	CASSPATGREKLFF	TGTGCCAGCAGCCCTGCGACCGGACGTGAAAAACTGTTTTTT
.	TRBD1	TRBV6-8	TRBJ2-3	CASRMDRGIDTQYF	TGTGCCAGCAGGATGGACAGGGGAATAGATACGCAGTATTTT
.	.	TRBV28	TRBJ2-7	CASSLTGEGYEQYF	TGTGCCAGCAGTTTAACAGGGGAGGGGTACGAGCAGTACTTC
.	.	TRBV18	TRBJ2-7	CASSPRSSYEQYF	TGTGCCAGCTCACCGCGGAGTTCCTACGAGCAGTACTTC
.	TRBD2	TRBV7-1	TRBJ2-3	CASSLQTSGTDTQYF	TGTGCCAGCAGCTTACAGACTAGCGGCACAGATACGCAGTATTTT